Listed below are T cell receptor beta chains from one sample, sequenced in a study of OX40 agonist ivuxolimab in advanced cancers. Only in-frame clones appear in the TCRdb table, and some are missing; sequencing was by immunoSEQ multiplex PCR. The sample contains about 45,000 clones, roughly 86% of which appear only once. The sample was CD4+ or CD8+ T cells sorted from blood, taken in a trial of the OX40 agonist ivuxolimab. These TCRs come from an adult with an advanced solid tumor such as melanoma, head and neck, liver or kidney cancer. Both conserved end residues are part of each CDR3. D genes are given only for firm matches. Size values are once, few and many counts, or a class for expanded clones, and some rows have none.

. | TRBJ1-2 | . | TRBV4-1 | CASSQEKMTAIYGYTF | TGCGCCAGCAGCCAAGAAAAAATGACTGCGATCTATGGCTACACCTTC
once | TRBJ2-3 | . | TRBV6-5 | CASSWKLSDTQYF | TGTGCCAGCAGCTGGAAGTTGTCAGATACGCAGTATTTT
. | TRBJ2-7 | . | TRBV28 | CASSFYGGGLSYEQYF | TGTGCCAGCAGTTTCTATGGAGGGGGCCTCTCCTACGAGCAGTACTTC
. | TRBJ2-1 | TRBD2 | TRBV7-2 | CASSPGLAGVVEQFF | TGTGCCAGCAGCCCGGGTCTAGCGGGAGTGGTTGAGCAGTTCTTC
. | TRBJ2-3 | . | TRBV7-3 | CASSPRGGSVDTQYF | TGTGCCAGCAGCCCCAGGGGTGGGAGCGTAGATACGCAGTATTTT
. | TRBJ1-1 | TRBD1 | TRBV5-1 | CASSSDRANTEAFF | TGCGCCAGCAGCAGTGACAGGGCGAACACTGAAGCTTTCTTT
. | TRBJ2-7 | . | TRBV5-1 | CASSLVRGASYEQYF | TGCGCCAGCAGCTTGGTCCGGGGGGCCTCCTACGAGCAGTACTTC
once | TRBJ1-5 | . | TRBV21-1 | CASRTPGRGIYSNQPQHF | TGTGCCAGCAGAACTCCGGGACGGGGAATCTATAGCAATCAGCCCCAGCATTTT
. | TRBJ2-7 | . | TRBV5-6 | CASSFQGPYEQYF | TGTGCCAGCAGCTTCCAAGGGCCCTACGAGCAGTACTTC
. | TRBJ2-1 | TRBD2 | TRBV5-1 | CASSLLPSGSSYNEQFF | TGCGCCAGCAGCTTGCTACCTAGCGGGAGTTCCTACAATGAGCAGTTCTTC
. | TRBJ2-7 | . | TRBV28 | CASSSAPGNEQYF | TGTGCCAGCAGTTCCGCGCCCGGGAACGAGCAGTACTTC
. | TRBJ1-4 | TRBD1 | TRBV28 | CASSLLGQGDEKLFF | TGTGCCAGCAGTTTACTCGGACAGGGGGATGAAAAACTGTTTTTT
. | TRBJ2-7 | . | TRBV4-3 | CASSQSTGFEQYF | TGCGCCAGCAGCCAAAGCACAGGGTTCGAGCAGTACTTC
. | TRBJ1-4 | . | TRBV11-2 | CASSLVRTVGNEKLFF | TGTGCCAGCAGCTTAGTGAGAACAGTCGGTAATGAAAAACTGTTTTTT
. | TRBJ2-3 | TRBD1 | TRBV7-3 | CASSPGQGSNTDTQYF | TGTGCCAGCAGCCCTGGACAGGGGTCGAACACAGATACGCAGTATTTT
. | TRBJ2-5 | TRBD2 | TRBV6-5 | CASETAGGQETQYF | TGTGCCAGCGAGACGGCGGGAGGACAAGAGACCCAGTACTTC
once | TRBJ2-3 | TRBD1 | TRBV6-6 | CASSDRVSTDTQYF | TGTGCCAGCAGTGACAGGGTTAGCACAGATACGCAGTATTTT
. | TRBJ2-7 | TRBD1 | TRBV6-4 | CASSDSSSVGQGLGDEQYF | TGTGCCAGCAGTGACTCGAGTAGCGTAGGACAGGGGCTAGGGGACGAGCAGTACTTC